This TCR beta chain emerged from a study of blood T cell repertoires in COVID-19. For the study at large: COVID-19 samples from acute and convalescent phases originated in the United States, Italy and Spain.

The length of the CDR3 is 12 residues. V was trimmed by 5 bases and J by 6 bases, leaving 10 bases between them. Germline assignment: CDR1 MNHEY and CDR2 SVGAGI. Profiled with immunoSEQ multiplex PCR; TCRdb holds only in-frame clones, not every one. The data hold approximately 380,000 clones, with approximately 90% observed a single time. Enrolled through a virtual design, the participants were between roughly 18 and 90 years of age and came from 24 US areas. Participants reported their clinical history, and cohort assignment relied on those reports. Two consecutive negative NP/OP PCR tests, clearance, or resolved symptoms defined Cohort 3 recovery.

The source of this sequence is a woman between 18 and 30 years old who had recovered from COVID-19. This chain uses TRBV6-5 with TRBJ1-1, with a tentative D call TRBD1 (5 bases). The sequencing input was PBMCs or T cells enriched from blood (not recorded which). The CDR3 is CASSRGGAEAFF. CDR3 coding DNA: TGTGCCAGCAGTAGAGGAGGGGCTGAAGCTTTCTTT.